The clone carrying this T cell receptor (beta chain) was observed once. The length of the CDR3 is 14 residues. The trim removed 6 bases at V and 3 bases at J, leaving 6 bases unmatched. CDR1 is SGHRS and CDR2 is YFSETQ in the germline V gene. Method: immunoSEQ multiplex PCR; TCRdb's copy keeps in-frame clones and lacks some. The data show approximately 300,000 clones, about 82% seen once. These data are taken from a study of blood T cell repertoires in COVID-19. The V and J genes are TRBV5-1 and TRBJ2-5, with TRBD2 matching over 9 bases. What was sequenced was peripheral blood. This clonotype originated in a woman aged 45-65 years with acute or convalescent COVID-19. This CDR3 is CASKSVAGEETQYF. CDR3 nucleotides: TGCGCCAGCAAATCCGTAGCGGGAGAAGAGACCCAGTACTTC.